This TCR beta chain was sequenced during a study of cytomegalovirus exposure and HLA in healthy donors. Primers included in the PCR were 60 Vbeta and 13 Jbeta primers. The repertoire was sequenced with immunoSEQ multiplex PCR; TCRdb's copy has only in-frame clones and lacks some. The table lists approximately 150,000 clones, about 76% of them singletons, with about 3.7% in the top ten. The CDR3 extends over 12 amino acids. Trimming pared 7 bases from V and 6 bases from J, leaving 15 bases between. Germline CDR1 is SQVTM and CDR2 is ANQGSEA. This TCR was recovered from a human donor in good health. Sequencing was done on a sample of PBMCs. The chain combines TRBV29-1 with TRBJ1-2; D is possibly TRBD1 (6 bases). The CDR3: CSAAGTPNGYTF. The CDR3 bases are TGCAGCGCAGCCGGGACACCGAATGGCTACACCTTC.